The source of this T cell receptor (beta chain) is a study of T cell responses to AZD1222 COVID-19 vaccine. Study conclusions and caveats: Baseline seropositivity occurred in only 5 to 7 AZD1222 recipients. Receipt of two AZD1222 doses was followed by a rise in Spike-specific TCR breadth and depth. Reportedly, close to half of spike-specific TCRs are directed against unmutated variant regions. Repertoires in all cases were sampled only once the peak T cell response had passed.

Note on this clone: Its specificity is unknown.

The data were produced by immunoSEQ multiplex PCR, yet TCRdb's version contains in-frame clones alone and is incomplete. This sample has roughly 50,000 clones, with more than 80% found just once. J gave up 10 bases and V 5 bases, and 7 bases lay outside the gene matches. This CDR3 is built from 12 residues. The germline gives CDR1 SQVTM, CDR2 ANQGSEA. The origin of this receptor is an adult who received the AZD1222 COVID-19 vaccine. The chain employs TRBV29-1 and TRBJ2-1, with 8 bases aligning to TRBD2. The sample consisted of peripheral blood, taken 28 days after the second AZD1222 dose. The CDR3 DNA sequence: TGCAGCGTTAACAGCGGGAGTCGGGAGCAGTTCTTC. This gives the protein CSVNSGSREQFF.